What follows describes a single T cell receptor (beta chain). Its specificity is unknown. The data were taken from a study of PD-1 blockade in classical Hodgkin lymphoma. Study findings and constraints: Nivolumab starters within 1 year of ASCT were excluded.

TCRdb's copy holds only in-frame clones and misses some; the assay was immunoSEQ multiplex PCR. The data show over 25,000 clones, about 81% seen once. Relapse was seen in all patients after autologous stem cell transplantation, and brentuximab vedotin exposure was variable. The trim removed 4 bases at V and 0 bases at J, leaving 5 bases unmatched. The germline V gene encodes CDR1 SGHKS and CDR2 YYEKEE (reference sequence). There are 17 residues in the CDR3. This specimen was peripheral blood mononuclear cells (PBMCs), taken before the second cycle of nivolumab. The clonotype comes from a human donor with classical Hodgkin lymphoma. The chain has TRBV5-5 and TRBJ2-7; 15 bases are shared with TRBD2. CDR3 protein: CASSGTSGGLSSYEQYF. For the CDR3, the DNA is TGTGCCAGCAGCGGGACTAGCGGGGGGCTGAGCTCCTACGAGCAGTACTTC.